Sequencing of this TCR beta chain was carried out in a study of PD-L1 blockade in urothelial cancer. The V gene end was trimmed by 5 bases and the J gene end by 9 bases; junction bases not matched to a gene: 10. Germline V CDR1 and CDR2: MNHNS, SASEGT. This CDR3 region has 15 residues. Time point of the sample: peripheral blood 6 weeks after treatment start. Patients' urothelial carcinoma was locally advanced or metastatic. A note on this clone: The antigen remains unidentified.

Profiling relied on immunoSEQ multiplex PCR, and the TCRdb table lists in-frame clones only, not all of them. The top ten hold 10% of the sample, which has 48,000 or so clones, around 86% seen once. General study results and limits: Durable benefit accompanied greater 3-week expansion of tumor-associated blood clones.

The receptor was derived from a man in his fifties or sixties with urothelial cancer. Sequenced material: PBMCs, taken around atezolizumab (anti-PD-L1) treatment. This chain connects TRBV6-1 to TRBJ2-1, with 10 bases matching TRBD2. CDR3: CASSSKRGGQGEQFF. The DNA for the CDR3 is TGTGCCAGCAGTAGTAAGCGGGGGGGCCAGGGTGAGCAGTTCTTC.